This T cell receptor (beta chain) was profiled in a study of tumor and adjacent non-tumor tissue in lung cancer. Study-wide findings and caveats: TCR diversity was significantly greater in tumor than normal lung tissue.

This clonotype was recorded many times. Its cognate antigen is unknown. The CDR3 runs to 15 residues. Germline loops: CDR1 SGHVS, CDR2 FQNEAQ. The V gene lost 2 bases and the J gene lost 6 bases, with 17 bases spanning the gap. The template was RNA from unsorted bulk tissue. The library came from three nested PCR rounds adapted from ARM-PCR protocols. A single record per CDR3 protein comes from TCRdb applying MiXCR to the multiplex PCR reads. The sample includes about 76,000 distinct CDR3 sequences, less than 75% seen only once; the top ten take roughly 12%. Source material: lung tumor tissue. The receptor's source is a woman between 65 and 79 years old with non-small cell lung cancer. J is TRBJ2-7 and V is TRBV7-8; no reliable D call. The CDR3 DNA sequence: TGTGCCAGCAGCTTAAAGACCCAAGTTCCGCGCGAGCAGTACTTC. Encoded protein: CASSLKTQVPREQYF.